One and the same sample provided the 26 T cell receptor beta chains below, sequenced in a study of cytomegalovirus exposure and HLA in healthy donors. PCR was performed using 60 Vbeta and 13 Jbeta primers. Measured with immunoSEQ multiplex PCR; TCRdb has only the in-frame clones, and not every one. There are roughly 90,000 clones in the sample, with roughly 15% held by the top ten. The sample taken for sequencing was PBMCs. These receptor sequences come from a man over 45 in good health and CMV-seropositive.

Concerning this clone: The identical CDR3 is also encoded by other nucleotide sequences in the sample. V gene TRBV6-5 combines with J gene TRBJ1-1, with 9 bases matching TRBD1. The germline gives CDR1 MNHEY, CDR2 SVGAGI. V lost 4 bases and J lost 5; bases outside the gene matches: 5. The CDR3 spans 14 residues. Written as DNA, the CDR3 is TGTGCCAGCAGTTCCGGACAGGGGAGGACTGAAGCTTTCTTT. Protein sequence: CASSSGQGRTEAFF.

The rearrangement joins TRBV29-1 to TRBJ2-1; D is unresolved. The germline gives CDR1 SQVTM, CDR2 ANQGSEA. The CDR3 extends over 13 amino acids. Trimming pared 2 bases from V and 0 bases from J, leaving 5 bases between. The CDR3, as DNA: TGCAGCGTTGAACGGAGCTCCTACAATGAGCAGTTCTTC. It specifies CSVERSSYNEQFF.

J is TRBJ2-3 and V is TRBV18, with a weak D call TRBD2 (5 bases). CDR3 length equals 13 residues. V was clipped by 3 bases and J by 4 bases, with 8 bases between them. Per germline, CDR1 KGHSH and CDR2 LQKENI. Here the CDR3 reads CASSPDLADTQYF. DNA for the CDR3: TGTGCCAGCTCACCGGACTTGGCAGATACGCAGTATTTT.

This CDR3 is CASSTATGPPRVDTQYF. Here the CDR3 DNA reads TGTGCCAGCAGCACGGCCACAGGGCCCCCTCGGGTAGATACGCAGTATTTT. The rearrangement links TRBV11-3 to TRBJ2-3; TRBD1 is a possible D gene (6 bases). There are 17 residues in the CDR3. V was trimmed by 5 bases and J by 5 bases, leaving 23 bases between them. CDR1 and CDR2 (germline): SGHNT, YENEEA. Full variable domain (remainder filled in from reference TRBV11-3 and TRBJ2-3): EAGVVQSPRYKIIEKKQPVAFWCNPISGHNTLYWYLQNLGQGPELLIRYENEEAVDDSQLPKDRFSAERLKGVDSTLKIQPAELGDSAVYLCASSTATGPPRVDTQYFGPGTRLTVL.

The V gene is TRBV11-2, the J gene TRBJ2-7; possible D gene TRBD2, 6 bases. The germline CDR1 and CDR2 sequences are SGHAT and FQNNGV. The CDR3 is 16 residues long. V lost 2 bases and J lost 2, with 16 bases in between. In nucleotides, the CDR3 is TGTGCCAGCAGCTTATCGGCGGGGCTAGCGACCTACGAGCAGTACGTC. Translating it yields CASSLSAGLATYEQYV.

The chain combines TRBV9 with TRBJ1-5; D may be TRBD1 (6 bases). Per the germline V gene, CDR1 is SGDLS and CDR2 is YYNGEE. Trimming took off 0 bases at V and 4 bases at J, with 11 bases between the two ends. This CDR3 is built from 15 residues. The DNA of the CDR3 is TGTGCCAGCAGCGTAGGGGACATGGGGAATCAGCCCCAGCATTTT. It translates to CASSVGDMGNQPQHF.

V gene TRBV6-6 combines with J gene TRBJ2-2; D may be TRBD2 (5 bases). V lost 8 bases and J 10 bases, leaving 23 bases between the germline ends. Germline V gives CDR1 MNHNY, CDR2 SVGAGI (reference sequence). This CDR3 is 15 amino acids long. The CDR3 sequence is CASHPLAVARKELFF. The CDR3 nucleotides read TGTGCCAGCCACCCCCTAGCCGTTGCCCGTAAGGAGCTGTTTTTT.

The chain joins TRBV5-6 to TRBJ2-1; D is possibly TRBD1 (6 bases). In germline, CDR1 is SGHDT, CDR2 YYEEEE. V lost 4 bases, J lost 4 bases, and 12 bases lay in between. This CDR3 region has 14 residues. CDR3 nucleotide sequence: TGTGCCAGCAGCCGGACAGTGAGGTACAATGAGCAGTTCTTC. Its protein product is CASSRTVRYNEQFF.

The chain is built from TRBV25-1 and TRBJ1-1, with D uncertain. The CDR3 spans 17 residues. V shed 6 bases and J shed 0 bases, with 20 bases lying between them. The germline CDR1 and CDR2 sequences are MGHDK and SYGVNS. CDR3 amino acids: CASSDQQFPLMNTEAFF. The CDR3, as DNA: TGTGCCAGCAGCGACCAACAGTTCCCTCTTATGAACACTGAAGCTTTCTTT.

This chain connects TRBV11-3 to TRBJ2-5; TRBD2 aligns across 9 bases. With V trimmed by 4 bases and J by 2 bases, 8 bases remained unmatched. The germline gives CDR1 SGHNT, CDR2 YENEEA. The CDR3 has 16 residues. Written as DNA, the CDR3 is TGTGCCAGCAGCTGGTGGACTAGCGCTATTCAAGAGACCCAGTACTTC. Protein product: CASSWWTSAIQETQYF.

The chain links TRBV11-3 to TRBJ1-1, with 10 bases aligning to TRBD1. The CDR3 is 14 residues long. From germline, CDR1 is SGHNT and CDR2 YENEEA. With 5 bases clipped from V and 4 bases from J, the junction kept 4 bases outside the gene matches. CDR3 in amino acids: CASSNRDRGTEAFF. As DNA, the CDR3 is TGTGCCAGCAGCAACCGGGACAGGGGCACTGAAGCTTTCTTT.

This chain joins TRBV4-1 and TRBJ1-1; D gene ambiguous. With 0 bases removed from V and 8 bases from J, the gap between germline ends came to 22 bases. The CDR3 has 17 residues. Germline CDR1 reads MGHRA; CDR2 reads YSYEKL. The CDR3 here is CASSQDLSEVGSGEAFF. The CDR3 DNA follows: TGCGCCAGCAGCCAAGATCTCTCGGAGGTAGGTAGCGGCGAAGCTTTCTTT.

V and J are TRBV30 and TRBJ2-2, with D possibly TRBD1 on 5 matching bases. CDR3 size: 14 residues. V dropped 7 bases and J dropped 4 bases, with 16 bases sitting between them. The germline V gene has CDR1 GTSNPN and CDR2 SVGIG (reference sequence). In DNA form, the CDR3 reads TGTGCCTCTCATACAGGCAGAACCACCGGGGAGCTGTTTTTT. This translates into CASHTGRTTGELFF.

Concerning this clone: The same CDR3 also results from other DNA sequences found in this sample. CDR3 sequence: CASTSGGSGANVLTF. The CDR3 DNA reads as TGTGCCAGCACCTCAGGGGGTTCTGGGGCCAACGTCCTGACTTTC. J is TRBJ2-6 and V is TRBV25-1; TRBD1 aligns across 7 bases. CDR3 length: 15 residues. CDR1 and CDR2 (germline): MGHDK, SYGVNS. Losses at the gene ends were 7 bases for V and 1 base for J; bases not matched to a gene: 4. The full variable domain, in which reference TRBV25-1 and TRBJ2-6 provide the parts outside the CDR3, is EADIYQTPRYLVIGTGKKITLECSQTMGHDKMYWYQQDPGMELHLIHYSYGVNSTEKGDLSSESTVSRIRTEHFPLTLESARPSHTSQYLCASTSGGSGANVLTFGAGSRLTVL.

The chain employs TRBV5-1 and TRBJ1-1, with 7 positions matching TRBD1. The CDR3 has 14 amino acids. V shed 2 bases and J 3 bases; nucleotides not matched to a gene: 4. Germline V gene data show CDR1 as SGHRS and CDR2 as YFSETQ. CDR3 protein: CASSLQGSDTEAFF. Here the CDR3 DNA reads TGCGCCAGCAGCTTACAGGGGTCGGACACTGAAGCTTTCTTT.

The V gene is TRBV6-1, the J gene TRBJ1-2; TRBD1 agrees at 9 bases. Trimming at V came to 2 bases and at J to 7 bases, leaving 11 bases not matched to a gene. CDR1 is MNHNS and CDR2 is SASEGT in the germline V gene. This CDR3 region has 16 residues. In DNA form, the CDR3 reads TGTGCCAGCAGTGAAAATACAGGGGGCCCGGCCCTTGGCTACACCTTC. Its protein is CASSENTGGPALGYTF.

The chain combines TRBV5-1 with TRBJ2-1, with 11 bases that match TRBD2. The CDR3 loop spans 17 amino acids. Trimming took 2 bases from V and 1 from J; bases not matched to a gene: 5. CDR1 and CDR2 (germline): SGHRS, YFSETQ. This CDR3 is CASSFSGRASSYNEQFF. The DNA of the CDR3 is TGCGCCAGCAGCTTTAGCGGGAGGGCCAGTTCCTACAATGAGCAGTTCTTC.

The CDR3 region is CACLLGHWNTEAFF. The CDR3 DNA reads TGTGCCTGCCTCTTAGGACACTGGAACACTGAAGCTTTCTTT. This chain connects TRBV30 to TRBJ1-1; D may be TRBD1 (5 bases). CDR3 size: 14 residues. Germline V CDR1 and CDR2: GTSNPN, SVGIG (reference sequence). The V end lost 6 bases, the J end lost 1 base, and 15 bases lay between the germline ends.

CDR3 loop: CASSYSTGLTFF. CDR3 nucleotide sequence: TGTGCCAGCAGTTACTCCACAGGACTAACTTTCTTT. V is TRBV6-5 and J is TRBJ1-1; maybe TRBD1 (5 bases). This CDR3 has 12 amino acids. V was shortened by 0 bases and J by 12 bases, with 11 bases between the two germline ends. CDR1 is MNHEY, CDR2 SVGAGI, per germline.

CDR3: CASSFAGQSLETQYF. Written as DNA, the CDR3 is TGCGCCAGCAGCTTCGCCGGACAGTCCTTAGAGACCCAGTACTTC. This chain links TRBV5-1 with TRBJ2-5; D is possibly TRBD1 (6 bases). The CDR3 totals 15 residues. Trimming left V 2 bases short and J 4 bases short, with 15 bases between. Germline V CDR1 and CDR2: SGHRS, YFSETQ.

The genes are TRBV6-6 and TRBJ2-7, with D perhaps matching TRBD2 (5 bases). Germline V gives CDR1 MNHNY, CDR2 SVGAGI (reference sequence). The length of the CDR3 is 15 residues. Trimming cost V 6 bases and J 2 bases, with 17 bases left between them. As DNA, the CDR3 is TGTGCCAGCAGACAATCGACCGGGGTTGCCTACGAGCAGTACGTC. Its protein is CASRQSTGVAYEQYV.

The V and J genes are TRBV16 and TRBJ2-2; 9 bases agree with TRBD2. The CDR3 totals 16 residues. CDR1 and CDR2 from the germline V gene are KGHSY and FQNENV. Trimming cost V 0 bases and J 2 bases; bases outside gene matches: 1. The DNA for the CDR3 is TGTGCCAGCAGCCAATCGGGACTAGCCAACACCGGGGAGCTGTTTTTT. Encoded protein: CASSQSGLANTGELFF. Full variable domain (rest looked up from reference TRBV16 and TRBJ2-2): GEEVAQTPKHLVRGEGQKAKLYCAPIKGHSYVFWYQQVLKNEFKFLISFQNENVFDETGMPKERFSAKCLPNSPCSLEIQATKLEDSAVYFCASSQSGLANTGELFFGEGSRLTVL.

The chain is built from TRBV7-2 and TRBJ1-4; 7 bases align to TRBD1. After removal of 5 bases from V and 7 bases from J, the junction contained 4 bases not matched to a gene. Germline V gives CDR1 SGHTA, CDR2 FQGNSA. This CDR3 is 13 amino acids long. CDR3: CASSTRQGEKLFF. CDR3 coding DNA: TGTGCCAGCAGCACACGACAGGGTGAAAAACTGTTTTTT.

CDR3 sequence: CAWSLMDRVGNTEAFF. In DNA form, the CDR3 reads TGTGCCTGGAGTCTTATGGACAGGGTCGGGAACACTGAAGCTTTCTTT. The rearrangement uses TRBV30 and TRBJ1-1; 8 bases map to TRBD1. The germline V gene has CDR1 GTSNPN and CDR2 SVGIG (reference sequence). The ends lost 2 bases at V and 1 base at J; junction bases unmatched: 9. The CDR3 is 16 amino acids.

As regards this clone: Distinct nucleotide sequences in the sample also encode this CDR3. This chain links TRBV6-1 with TRBJ1-5; D is unresolved. The CDR3 length is 15 residues. CDR1 and CDR2 from the germline V gene are MNHNS and SASEGT. V was trimmed by 1 base and J by 3 bases, leaving 10 bases between them. For the CDR3, the DNA is TGTGCCAGCAGTGAAGGCCTGGCATCCAATCAGCCCCAGCATTTT. Translated, it gives CASSEGLASNQPQHF.

This sequence joins TRBV4-2 and TRBJ2-1; D perhaps matches TRBD2 (6 bases). V dropped 0 bases and J dropped 3 bases, with 15 bases sitting between them. The CDR3 length is 17 residues. Germline V CDR1 and CDR2: LGHNA, YNFKEQ. The CDR3 loop reads CASSQEGGLRGYNEQFF. The DNA for the CDR3 is TGTGCCAGCAGCCAAGAGGGCGGACTAAGAGGCTACAATGAGCAGTTCTTC.